The clone carrying this T cell receptor beta chain has at least ten counts. Its antigen remains unknown. CDR1 is SQVTM and CDR2 is ANQGSEA in the germline V gene. The CDR3 runs to 13 residues. The trim removed 1 base at V and 5 bases at J, leaving 3 bases unmatched. This sample was taken from a study of identical twins. Study results and caveats: Alpha sequences that were out-of-frame and twin-shared showed an excess of low generation probability.

In TCRdb, the 5' RACE reads were re-called with MiXCR into one record per CDR3 protein. Among around 1.7 million distinct CDR3 sequences listed, around 33% were seen once. The sequenced material came from cord blood. The rearrangement uses TRBV29-1 and TRBJ1-2; 8 bases match TRBD1. This TCR was recovered from a newborn girl in good health. The CDR3 loop reads CSVEGTGRYGYTF. CDR3 coding DNA: TGCAGCGTTGAAGGGACAGGGAGATATGGCTACACCTTC.